The present TCR beta chain was sequenced within a study of T cell repertoires in aging, cancer and after chemotherapy. A mixed TRB-A/B primer pool amplified rearranged TRB by multiplex touch-down PCR. TCRdb analysed the multiplex PCR reads with MiXCR anew, one entry per CDR3 protein. Counted here are around 3,000 distinct CDR3 sequences, more than 30% occurring once; the ten biggest clones make up around 69%. V dropped 2 bases and J dropped 4 bases, with 8 bases sitting between them. Per germline, CDR1 MNHEY and CDR2 SVGEGT. This CDR3 has 13 residues. Amplification of TCR beta used genomic DNA extracted from peripheral blood.

The source of this sequence is a human donor with a solid tumor. The sequencing sample was made of blood. The chain is built from TRBV6-2 or TRBV6-3 and TRBJ1-1, with no clear D. The CDR3 nucleotides are TGTGCCAGCAGTTACCAGGTGGGCACTGAAGCTTTCTTT. It is translated as CASSYQVGTEAFF.